These 7 T cell receptor beta chains were sequenced from one sample in a study of regulatory T cells in long-lasting Graves disease (dated by TCRdb to 2020 to 2023). Sample time point, as interpreted from the label and publication: newly diagnosed GD, antithyroid drugs for less than 3 months. RNA was extracted from PBMCs in TRIzol for both TCR sequencing and RNA sequencing. The library was generated by multiplex PCR. These reads were obtained on an Illumina HiSeq 4000. To build TCR beta libraries, CDR3 regions were amplified by Arm-PCR using iRepertoire HTBI primers. TCRdb trimmed public reads at Q25 via fastp, called clones via MiXCR and kept in-frame beta chains. Every distinct CDR3 protein forms one entry, paired with its most common genes and DNA. The sample table holds around 250,000 distinct CDR3 sequences, of which 20% were seen once. Roughly 13% of the sample goes to the ten largest clones.

The material sequenced was peripheral blood mononuclear cells (PBMCs), taken at new diagnosis, from a patient treated with antithyroid drugs. The receptors originated from a female donor with Graves disease.

The chain has TRBV5-5 and TRBJ2-7; D perhaps matches TRBD1 (6 bases). CDR1 is SGHKS and CDR2 is YYEKEE in the germline V gene (reference sequence). The CDR3 loop spans 15 amino acids. Between the trimmed V and J ends, which lost 0 bases and 5 bases, there was a span of 15 bases. The CDR3 sequence is CASSLDVRGMNEQYF. The CDR3 DNA is TGTGCCAGCAGCTTGGACGTCAGGGGCATGAACGAGCAGTACTTC.

This clonotype was seen ten or more times. The chain is built from TRBV4-3 and TRBJ2-3; TRBD2 agrees at 10 bases. CDR1 and CDR2 (germline): LGHNA, YSLEER. V trimming: 0 bases; J trimming: 3 bases; junction bases outside the gene matches: 12. The CDR3 covers 19 residues. Here the CDR3 DNA reads TGCGCCAGCAGCCAAGATCCCCCCTCCCTACTAGCGGGGACAGATACGCAGTATTTT. Amino acid sequence: CASSQDPPSLLAGTDTQYF.

This clonotype was seen ten or more times. The rearrangement joins TRBV10-3 to TRBJ1-5; tentatively, D is TRBD1 (6 bases). V was cut by 4 bases and J by 6 bases, with 10 bases left in between. There are 13 residues in the CDR3. Germline V gene data show CDR1 as ENHRY and CDR2 as SYGVKD. CDR3 protein: CAISGEGVQPQHF. Written as DNA, the CDR3 is TGTGCCATCAGTGGAGAGGGGGTTCAGCCCCAGCATTTT.

This clonotype was observed at least ten times. The rearrangement joins TRBV7-8 to TRBJ2-3; 12 positions match TRBD2. After removal of 3 bases from V and 0 bases from J, the junction contained 10 bases not matched to a gene. The CDR3 covers 19 residues. Germline V gene data show CDR1 as SGHVS and CDR2 as FQNEAQ. CDR3 sequence reads: CASSFRPLAGGSSTDTQYF. The CDR3 DNA reads as TGTGCCAGCAGCTTTAGGCCACTAGCGGGAGGTAGCAGCACAGATACGCAGTATTTT.

This clonotype was detected ten times or more. A much more abundant neighbour one base away suggests this may be a read error. The V gene is TRBV11-3, the J gene TRBJ1-1, with D hard to call. There are 13 residues in the CDR3. From germline, CDR1 is SGHNT and CDR2 YENEEA. V gave up 3 bases and J gave up 0 bases, with 5 bases separating them. The CDR3 loop reads CASSFTVNTEAFF. The CDR3 DNA sequence: TGTGCCAGCAGCTTCACAGTGAACACTGAAGCTTTCTTT.

The chain recombines TRBV24-1 with TRBJ2-7; 9 nucleotides align to TRBD1. The CDR3 sequence is 18 residues long. Germline-derived CDR1 and CDR2 are KGHDR and SFDVKD. The V and J ends lost 4 bases and 5 bases, in that order; junction bases with no gene match: 17. CDR3 sequence: CATSDPQTPGTGIHEQYF. CDR3 DNA: TGTGCCACCAGTGACCCGCAGACCCCCGGGACAGGGATTCACGAGCAGTACTTC.

The gene calls are TRBV30 and TRBJ1-1; D remains unclear. V lost 2 bases and J lost 1, with 11 bases in between. From germline, CDR1 is GTSNPN and CDR2 SVGIG (reference sequence). The CDR3 has 14 amino acids. CDR3 DNA sequence: TGTGCCTGGAGTTTCCGACTGGCGAACACTGAAGCTTTCTTT. Protein sequence: CAWSFRLANTEAFF.